A selection of T cell receptor beta chains follows, all from one sample in a study of blood T cell repertoires in COVID-19. Measured with immunoSEQ multiplex PCR; TCRdb has only the in-frame clones, and not every one. Of fewer than 350,000 clones listed, about 92% are singletons. Source material: peripheral blood. Source of these receptors: a woman in her sixties with COVID-19, enrolled during active disease. The CDR3 runs from the conserved cysteine through the conserved F or W.

j_gene	v_gene	CDR3aa
TRBJ2-1	TRBV4-1	CASSQEGQRRSSYNEQFF
TRBJ2-7	TRBV2	CASSGGQGRTYEQYF
TRBJ1-1	TRBV5-4	CASSLPRQGNTEAFF
TRBJ1-6	TRBV2	CASRSTGKYNSPLHF
TRBJ1-5	TRBV19	CASSTVGGMSQPQHF
TRBJ1-2	TRBV30	CAWNREGLYGYTF
TRBJ1-2	TRBV12-3/TRBV12-4	CASSWPGQKSYTF
TRBJ1-1	TRBV6-5	CASRATVNTEAFF
TRBJ1-1	TRBV11-2	CASSLERTMNTEAFF
TRBJ1-6	TRBV19	CASSPWTDSPLHF
TRBJ1-1	TRBV5-1	CASSLGTAREEAFF
TRBJ1-4	TRBV9	CASSVNPRGGIDSEKLFF
TRBJ2-5	TRBV5-8	CASSPVRGLTLQETQYF
TRBJ1-4	TRBV3-1/TRBV3-2	CASSYRAGNEKLFF
TRBJ1-3	TRBV11-3	CASSSGTGGSTIYF
TRBJ1-4	TRBV9	CASSVRGGFGDEKLFF
TRBJ1-2	TRBV24-1	CATSDFTVNYGYTF
TRBJ1-5	TRBV30	CAWSFGQGISQPQHF
TRBJ2-3	TRBV6-2/TRBV6-3	CASSYRLAGSTDTQYF
TRBJ1-2	TRBV2	CASTKQGAANYGYTF
TRBJ2-7	TRBV18	CASSDRSSYEQYF
TRBJ1-4	TRBV15	CATSRDRGNEKLFF
TRBJ1-1	TRBV10-3	CATDRGWNTEAFF
TRBJ1-2	TRBV5-1	CPRTGVTYGYTF
TRBJ1-2	TRBV3-1/TRBV3-2	CASSQEGLGGYTF
TRBJ2-1	TRBV7-3	CASSFFSGEGSEQFF
TRBJ1-5	TRBV3-1/TRBV3-2	CASSQSRRPKPQHF
TRBJ1-3	TRBV7-9	CASSATVSGNTIYF
TRBJ2-4	TRBV19	CASSIRDTLAKNIQYF
TRBJ1-4	TRBV5-6	CASSLLDSNEKLFF
TRBJ2-1	TRBV3-1/TRBV3-2	CASSQEGERGYNEQFF
TRBJ2-3	TRBV7-9	CASSLAGPTDTQYF
TRBJ1-2	TRBV6-5	CATWDTGTGERGYTF
TRBJ2-2	TRBV6-4	CASSDSYRQATGELFF
TRBJ2-1	TRBV27	CASSLAGGSGYNEQFF
TRBJ1-1	TRBV10-3	CAISVRNTEAFF
TRBJ1-1	TRBV19	CASSRGQVNTEAFF
TRBJ1-5	TRBV30	CAWSVPDRESSEVDQPQHF
TRBJ2-3	TRBV6-1	CASSEVLAGGVNTQYF
TRBJ2-3	TRBV5-1	CASSPGLAGHTSTDTQYF
TRBJ1-5	TRBV4-1	CASSLGELNQPQHF
TRBJ2-7	TRBV9	CASSVTPFVRAYEQYF
TRBJ2-3	TRBV20-1	CSATDRDSPFYTQYF
TRBJ2-7	TRBV18	CASSNTDNEQYF